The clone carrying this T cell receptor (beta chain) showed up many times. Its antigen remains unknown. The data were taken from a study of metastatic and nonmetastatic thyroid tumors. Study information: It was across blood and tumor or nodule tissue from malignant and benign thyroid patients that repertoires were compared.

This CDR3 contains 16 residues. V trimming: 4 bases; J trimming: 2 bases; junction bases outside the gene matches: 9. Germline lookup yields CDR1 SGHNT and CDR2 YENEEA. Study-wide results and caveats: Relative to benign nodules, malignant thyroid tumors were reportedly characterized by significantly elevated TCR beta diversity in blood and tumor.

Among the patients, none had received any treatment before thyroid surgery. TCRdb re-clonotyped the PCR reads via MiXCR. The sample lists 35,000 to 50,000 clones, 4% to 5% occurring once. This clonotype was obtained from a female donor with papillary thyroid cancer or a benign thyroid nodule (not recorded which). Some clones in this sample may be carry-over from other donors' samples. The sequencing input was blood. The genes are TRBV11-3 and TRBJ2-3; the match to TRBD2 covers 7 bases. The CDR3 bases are TGTGCCAGCAGCTCCAATAGCGGGCATTTCACAGATACGCAGTATTTT. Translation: CASSSNSGHFTDTQYF.